Listed here are 29 T cell receptor delta chains from one sample, sequenced in a study of gamma-delta T cells after stem cell transplantation. TCRdb re-identified clones in the RT-PCR reads via CATT. Of some 680 delta-chain clones listed, about 2.6% are singletons. The specimen was gamma-delta T cells. The receptors were gathered from a human donor. It is not recorded whose cells these are; they may come from a transplant donor.

This clone is categorized as medium-sized. This sequence is one base from a far larger clone and is likely a read error. This CDR3 is also generated by other DNA sequences in the sample. The chain is built from TRDV2 and TRDJ1; D may be TRDD3 (5 bases). The length of the CDR3 is 14 residues. From germline, CDR1 is GEAIGNYY and CDR2 EKD. V was cut by 3 bases and J by 2 bases, with 12 bases left in between. The CDR3 spells CACDRIGATDKLIF. As DNA, the CDR3 is TGTGCCTGTGACCGGATAGGGGCGACCGATAAACTCATCTTT.

This clone is labeled as medium-sized. This likely stems from a read error, as it lies one base from a far larger clone. Different DNA sequences within this sample yield the same CDR3. J is TRDJ1 and V is TRDV2; TRDD3 matches 13 bases. CDR1 is GEAIGNYY and CDR2 is EKD in the germline V gene. There are 17 residues in the CDR3. DNA for the CDR3: TGTGCCTGCGACACGCTACTGGGGGATACGCGTTCCGATAAACTCATCTTT. This translates into CACDTLLGDTRSDKLIF.

There are a few counts of this clone. A far larger clone is one nucleotide away, so this likely arose from a read error. Other DNA sequences in this sample translate to the same CDR3. V gene TRDV2 combines with J gene TRDJ1; 12 bases map to TRDD3. Germline CDR1 and CDR2: GEAIGNYY and EKD. This CDR3 comprises 20 residues. CDR3 region: CACDTVASTGGYPYTDKLIF. CDR3 in DNA: TGTGCCTGCGACACCGTCGCCTCCACTGGGGGATACCCGTACACCGATAAACTCATCTTT.

This clone rates as medium-sized (0.01 to 0.1%). A far larger clone is one base from this, pointing to a likely read error. The same CDR3 can be traced to other DNA sequences in this sample. V usage is TRDV2 and J usage is TRDJ1; a possible D gene is TRDD3 (6 bases). The CDR3 is 18 residues long. Germline V gives CDR1 GEAIGNYY, CDR2 EKD. CDR3 sequence (DNA): TGTGCCTGCGACACCGTCCGGGATAAGAGGATGTACACCGATAAACTCATCTTT. It codes for CACDTVRDKRMYTDKLIF.

This clone has more than one count but fewer than ten. TCRdb's listed protein matches a much larger clone and diverges from this DNA's translation at residue 6, likely through a read error; the protein shown comes from the DNA. The rearrangement links TRDV2 to TRDJ1; 7 bases line up with TRDD3. V was clipped by 7 bases and J by 4 bases; unmatched bases: 14. The CDR3 consists of 15 residues. From germline, CDR1 is GEAIGNYY and CDR2 EKD. CDR3 region: CACERFGDRDDKLIF. The CDR3, as DNA: TGTGCCTGCGAGAGGTTTGGGGATAGGGACGATAAACTCATCTTT.

As to this clone: The amino acid sequence in TCRdb belongs to a much larger clone and departs from this DNA's translation at residue 14, likely a sequencing read error; the sequence shown is translated from the DNA. The chain uses TRDV2 and TRDJ1; 12 bases are a match to TRDD3. Germline values: CDR1 GEAIGNYY, CDR2 EKD. J was trimmed by 4 bases and V by 3 bases; bases with no gene match: 17. The CDR3 is 19 amino acids. In nucleotides, the CDR3 is TGTGCCTGTGACGGCCCCCTGGGGGATACGCGAAAACACATCGATAAACTCATCTTT. Amino acid sequence: CACDGPLGDTRKHIDKLIF.

This clone is deemed medium-sized. The likely explanation is a read error, given a far larger clone one base away. This rearrangement joins TRDV2 to TRDJ1; 9 bases match TRDD3. Germline V gene data show CDR1 as GEAIGNYY and CDR2 as EKD. Unmatched junction bases numbered 11, after V lost 1 base and J lost 3 bases. The length of the CDR3 is 17 residues. The DNA for the CDR3 is TGTGCCTGTGACACTCTGGGGGATTCCTTGATCGCCGATAAACTCATCTTT. Its protein product is CACDTLGDSLIADKLIF.

Notes on this clone: A far larger clone is just one base off, so this is likely a read error. The sample holds other DNA sequences that translate to the same CDR3. The genes are TRDV2 and TRDJ1; 7 nucleotides match TRDD2. There are 14 residues in the CDR3. Germline V gene sequence: CDR1 GEAIGNYY, CDR2 EKD. CDR3 bases: TGTGCCTGTGAATCGTTTCCTACGGCCGATAAGCTCATCTTT. Protein sequence: CACESFPTADKLIF.

This clone has a handful of counts. TCRdb pairs this DNA with a much larger clone's protein that differs at residue 8, likely a read error; the protein shown was translated from the DNA. The chain joins TRDV2 to TRDJ1; 12 positions agree with TRDD3. The V gene end was trimmed by 0 bases and the J gene end by 0 bases; junction bases not matched to a gene: 13. From germline, CDR1 is GEAIGNYY and CDR2 EKD. The CDR3 covers 20 residues. CDR3 nucleotides: TGTGCCTGTGACACCGTCGCCTACACTGGGGGATACCCGTACACCGATAAACTCATCTTT. It specifies CACDTVAYTGGYPYTDKLIF.

The table lists this clone with a few counts. TCRdb records a much larger clone's protein for this DNA, with a difference at residue 5 that likely arises from a read error; the protein given is the translation of the DNA. The rearrangement links TRDV2 to TRDJ1; D not certain. The CDR3 totals 14 residues. Germline loops: CDR1 GEAIGNYY, CDR2 EKD. Between the trimmed V and J ends, which lost 3 bases and 2 bases, there was a span of 12 bases. This CDR3 reads CACDQIGATDKLIF. The CDR3 DNA follows: TGTGCCTGTGACCAGATAGGAGCGACCGATAAACTCATCTTT.

By sample share, this clone is medium-sized. A far larger clone lies a single base away; this is likely a read error. The chain combines TRDV2 with TRDJ1, with 12 bases matching TRDD3. The CDR3 runs 19 residues. Per germline, CDR1 GEAIGNYY and CDR2 EKD. In DNA form, the CDR3 reads TGTGCCCGTGACGGCCCCCTGGGGGATACGCGAAAACACACCGATAAACTCATCTTT. It codes for CARDGPLGDTRKHTDKLIF.

With respect to this clone: The mismatch at residue 8 between this DNA's translation and the TCRdb protein of a much larger clone likely reflects a read error; the protein shown is translated from the DNA. V gene TRDV2 combines with J gene TRDJ1; TRDD3 matches 12 bases. Germline V lookup: CDR1 GEAIGNYY, CDR2 EKD. There are 20 residues in the CDR3. V lost 0 bases, J lost 0 bases, and 13 bases stayed unmatched. The CDR3 loop reads CACDTVAFTGGYPYTDKLIF. DNA for the CDR3: TGTGCCTGTGACACCGTCGCCTTCACTGGGGGATACCCGTACACCGATAAACTCATCTTT.

Concerning this clone: Translating this DNA gives a protein that differs at residue 11 from the TCRdb one, which belongs to a much larger clone; a read error is likely, and the protein shown is this translation. V and J are TRDV2 and TRDJ1; 9 bases match TRDD3. With V trimmed by 7 bases and J by 6 bases, 14 bases remained unmatched. CDR1 and CDR2 from the germline V gene are GEAIGNYY and EKD. This CDR3 comprises 15 residues. Here the CDR3 reads CACERLGDRDNKLIF. CDR3 sequence (DNA): TGTGCCTGCGAGAGGTTGGGGGATAGGGACAATAAACTCATCTTT.

By sample share, this clone is medium-sized. A far larger clone is just one base off, so this is likely a read error. Distinct nucleotide sequences in the sample also encode this CDR3. The chain carries TRDV2 and TRDJ2, with 8 bases identical to TRDD3. This CDR3 contains 17 residues. Germline CDR1 GEAIGNYY, CDR2 EKD. CDR3 sequence: CACDTVRTGGETAQLFF. CDR3 bases: TGTGCCTGTGACACCGTGAGGACTGGGGGTGAGACAGCGCAACTCTTCTTT.

This clone was seen more than once but under ten times. TCRdb assigns this DNA the protein of a much larger clone, which departs from its translation at residue 15; this likely reflects a read error, and the protein shown comes from translating the DNA. The chain is built from TRDV2 and TRDJ1; TRDD3 agrees at 12 bases. Germline CDR1 GEAIGNYY, CDR2 EKD. This CDR3 comprises 19 residues. Here the CDR3 reads CACDGPLGDTRKHTEKLIF. For the CDR3, the DNA is TGTGCCTGTGACGGCCCCCTGGGGGATACGCGAAAACACACCGAAAAACTCATCTTT.

On this clone itself: The protein given by TCRdb reflects a much larger clone and differs at residue 9 from this DNA's translation, likely from a read error; the protein shown is the DNA's translation. The chain joins TRDV2 to TRDJ1; 9 positions agree with TRDD3. V gave up 7 bases and J gave up 4 bases; unmatched junction bases: 12. The CDR3 runs 15 residues. Germline assignment: CDR1 GEAIGNYY and CDR2 EKD. The DNA for the CDR3 is TGTGCCTGCGAGAGGTTGGGGGATAGTGACGATAAACTCATCTTT. It encodes CACERLGDSDDKLIF.

This clone is medium-sized (0.01 to 0.1%) within its sample. This sequence is one base from a far larger clone and is likely a read error. Other DNA sequences in this specimen translate into the identical CDR3. The gene calls are TRDV2 and TRDJ1, with D perhaps matching TRDD3 (6 bases). CDR1 is GEAIGNYY, CDR2 EKD, per germline. The length of the CDR3 is 18 residues. The CDR3 region has the DNA TGCGCCTGTGACACCGTCCGGGATAAGAGGATGTACACCGATAAACTCATCTTT. It translates to CACDTVRDKRMYTDKLIF.

This clone occurred a few times. A far larger clone differs by one base, so this is likely a read error. The sample contains more than one DNA sequence encoding this CDR3. The chain couples TRDV2 to TRDJ1; 9 bases match TRDD3. The junction had 9 bases not matched to a gene; V was cut back by 1 base and J by 1 base. From germline, CDR1 is GEAIGNYY and CDR2 EKD. The CDR3 sequence is 17 residues long. This chain's CDR3 is CACDTLGDSLITDKLIF. The CDR3 DNA reads as TGTGCCTGTGACACTCTGGGGGATTCCTTAATCACCGATAAACTCATCTTT.

V and J are TRDV2 and TRDJ1, with 8 nucleotides matching TRDD3. The CDR3 sequence is 16 residues long. Germline-derived CDR1 and CDR2 are GEAIGNYY and EKD. The V and J ends lost 3 bases and 2 bases, in that order; junction bases with no gene match: 10. CDR3 nucleotide sequence: TGTGCCTGTGACCCTACTGGGGGCCCCACTACCGATAAACTCATCTTT. Amino acid sequence: CACDPTGGPTTDKLIF.

This clone is judged medium-sized. It is likely a read error: a sequence one base away is far more abundant. The same CDR3 can be traced to other DNA sequences in this sample. V is TRDV2 and J is TRDJ1, with TRDD3 matching 8 bases. Germline assignment: CDR1 GEAIGNYY and CDR2 EKD. The V and J ends lost 1 base and 1 base, in that order; junction bases with no gene match: 10. The CDR3 is 17 amino acids. The CDR3 reads CACDTLGDSLITDKLIF. DNA of the CDR3: TGTGCCTGTGACACTCTGGGGGACTCCTTGATCACCGATAAACTCATCTTT.

This clone was counted a few times. This likely stems from a read error, as it lies one base from a far larger clone. The same CDR3 is also encoded by other DNA sequences in this sample. J is TRDJ1 and V is TRDV2, with TRDD3 identical over 11 bases. In germline, CDR1 is GEAIGNYY, CDR2 EKD. The CDR3 length is 21 residues. V shed 1 base and J 0 bases; nucleotides not matched to a gene: 18. CDR3 in amino acids: CACDTVPTSGGYLAYTDKLIF. CDR3 in DNA: TGTGCCTGTGACACAGTTCCTACTTCTGGGGGATACTTGGCGTACACCGATAAACTCATCTTT.

This clone was detected a few times. For this DNA, TCRdb reports the protein of a much larger clone, which diverges at residue 3, most likely from a read error; the protein presented here is translated directly from the DNA. The gene calls are TRDV2 and TRDJ1; D perhaps matches TRDD3 (5 bases). The V gene's germline CDR1 is GEAIGNYY and CDR2 EKD. This CDR3 is built from 16 residues. The CDR3 DNA reads as TGTGCCCGTGACACCATAGGGGGCTCAGGACCCGATAAACTCATCTTT. This encodes CARDTIGGSGPDKLIF.

This clone was seen a few times. TCRdb shows a much larger clone's protein in place of this DNA's translation, and the two differ at residue 8, likely through a read error; the protein shown is translated from the DNA. This chain connects TRDV2 to TRDJ1, with 7 bases that match TRDD3. Losses at the gene ends were 1 base for V and 1 base for J; bases not matched to a gene: 11. The CDR3 runs to 17 residues. The germline V gene encodes CDR1 GEAIGNYY and CDR2 EKD. CDR3 in amino acids: CACDTLGGSLITDKLIF. The CDR3 DNA follows: TGTGCCTGTGACACTCTGGGGGGTTCCTTGATCACCGATAAACTCATCTTT.

Concerning this clone itself: A far larger clone is off by one base, so a read error is likely. The same CDR3 arises from other DNA sequences in this sample as well. The chain uses TRDV2 and TRDJ1; 9 bases map to TRDD3. Germline-derived CDR1 and CDR2 are GEAIGNYY and EKD. V was pared by 1 base and J by 1 base, with 9 bases of the junction left unmatched. CDR3 size: 17 residues. The CDR3 nucleotides are TGTGCCTGTGACACTCTGGGGGATTCCCTGATCACCGATAAACTCATCTTT. Translated, it gives CACDTLGDSLITDKLIF.

As concerns this clone: The protein given by TCRdb reflects a much larger clone and differs at residue 9 from this DNA's translation, likely from a read error; the protein shown is the DNA's translation. The J gene is TRDJ1, the V gene TRDV2; TRDD3 agrees at 10 bases. V was clipped by 0 bases and J by 0 bases; unmatched bases: 15. The CDR3 is 20 amino acids. Germline values: CDR1 GEAIGNYY, CDR2 EKD. The CDR3 DNA is TGTGCCTGTGACACCGTCGCCTCCATTGGGGGATACCCGTACACCGATAAACTCATCTTT. It yields the protein CACDTVASIGGYPYTDKLIF.

A word on this clone: TCRdb has a much larger clone's protein, which differs at residue 12 from the translation of this DNA, likely because of a read error; what is shown is the protein translated from the DNA. The chain joins TRDV2 to TRDJ3; 10 bases are a match to TRDD3. This CDR3 has 18 residues. The germline V gene has CDR1 GEAIGNYY and CDR2 EKD. CDR3 sequence (DNA): TGTGCCTGTGACCCTACTGGGGGATCCTCCTGGGGCACCCGACAGATGTTTTTC. This gives the protein CACDPTGGSSWGTRQMFF.

In its sample, this clone was seen a few times. The likely explanation is a read error, given a far larger clone one base away. Other nucleotide sequences from this sample produce the same CDR3. The chain has TRDV2 and TRDJ3, with 10 bases lining up with TRDD3. The germline V gene encodes CDR1 GEAIGNYY and CDR2 EKD. The CDR3 loop spans 18 amino acids. The CDR3 protein is CACDPTGGSSWDTRQMFF. As DNA, the CDR3 is TGTGCCTGTGACCCTACTGGGGGATCCTCCTGGGACACACGACAGATGTTTTTC.

The table lists this clone with a few counts. This DNA's translation differs at residue 17 from TCRdb's protein, which comes from a much larger clone; a read error is likely, and the protein shown is translated from the DNA. The chain uses TRDV2 and TRDJ1, with 7 bases fitting TRDD3. Germline V gene sequence: CDR1 GEAIGNYY, CDR2 EKD. This CDR3 is built from 19 residues. The CDR3 protein is CACDTGALGYSIQLDKFIF. The CDR3 DNA is TGTGCCTGTGACACCGGAGCCCTGGGATACTCTATTCAACTCGATAAATTCATCTTT.

The gene calls are TRDV2 and TRDJ1; TRDD3 agrees at 12 bases. The germline V gene has CDR1 GEAIGNYY and CDR2 EKD. The CDR3 runs to 18 residues. The V segment lost 3 bases and the J segment 1 base; nucleotides outside the gene matches: 11. The DNA for the CDR3 is TGTGCCTGTGACCTCGTGCTGGGGGATACGCTATCCACCGATAAACTCATCTTT. It specifies CACDLVLGDTLSTDKLIF.